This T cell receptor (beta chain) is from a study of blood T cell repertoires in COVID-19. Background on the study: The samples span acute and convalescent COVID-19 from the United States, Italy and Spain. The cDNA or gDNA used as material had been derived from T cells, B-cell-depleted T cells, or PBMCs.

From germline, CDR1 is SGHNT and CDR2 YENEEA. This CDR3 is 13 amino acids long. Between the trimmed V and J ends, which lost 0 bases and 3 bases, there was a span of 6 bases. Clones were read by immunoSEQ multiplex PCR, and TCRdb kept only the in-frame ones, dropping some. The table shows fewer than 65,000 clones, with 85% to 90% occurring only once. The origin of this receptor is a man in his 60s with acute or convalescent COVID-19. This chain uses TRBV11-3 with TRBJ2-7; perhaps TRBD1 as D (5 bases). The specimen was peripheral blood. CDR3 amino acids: CASSLDQGYEQYF. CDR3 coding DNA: TGTGCCAGCAGCTTAGACCAGGGCTACGAGCAGTACTTC.